This passage covers 25 T cell receptor beta chains from one sample sequenced in a study of cytomegalovirus exposure and HLA in healthy donors. A multiplex PCR was run with 60 Vbeta primers and 13 Jbeta primers. Profiled with immunoSEQ multiplex PCR; TCRdb holds only in-frame clones, not every one. The sample includes roughly 300,000 clones, 86% of them seen just once. Sequenced material: PBMCs. The receptors here all came from a man aged 35 to 55 in good health and CMV-seropositive.

The V gene is TRBV29-1, the J gene TRBJ2-7; 11 nucleotides match TRBD2. The V gene's germline CDR1 is SQVTM and CDR2 ANQGSEA. The trim removed 7 bases at V and 2 bases at J, leaving 4 bases unmatched. CDR3 length: 13 residues. The CDR3 reads CSAGTSGTYEQYF. In DNA, the CDR3 is TGCAGCGCTGGGACTAGCGGAACCTACGAGCAGTACTTC.

The CDR3 DNA reads as TGCGCCAGCAGCCAAGTCGGGGTGGGGTATGAGCAGTTCTTC. Its translation is CASSQVGVGYEQFF. The V gene is TRBV4-3, the J gene TRBJ2-1; D is perhaps TRBD2 (5 bases). Germline values: CDR1 LGHNA, CDR2 YSLEER. The V end lost 1 base, the J end lost 8 bases, and 12 bases lay between the germline ends. The CDR3 covers 14 residues.

This clone has a single count. The chain uses TRBV7-9 and TRBJ2-7; TRBD1 matches 8 bases. This CDR3 region has 15 residues. The germline V gene encodes CDR1 SEHNR and CDR2 FQNEAQ (reference sequence). Trimming removed 5 bases from V and 2 bases from J; junction bases left unmatched: 8. In DNA, the CDR3 is TGTGCCAGCAGCCCCCAGGGGGCGAGCGCCTACGAGCAGTACTTC. Amino acids: CASSPQGASAYEQYF.

The chain couples TRBV9 to TRBJ2-2, with 7 bases that match TRBD2. Germline loops: CDR1 SGDLS, CDR2 YYNGEE. The CDR3 loop spans 15 amino acids. V lost 4 bases, J lost 7 bases, and 10 bases stayed unmatched. CDR3 sequence: CASSPRRGSGGELFF. In DNA, the CDR3 is TGTGCCAGCAGCCCCCGTCGCGGGAGCGGCGGGGAGCTGTTTTTT.

The genes are TRBV7-8 and TRBJ2-7; 12 bases are a match to TRBD2. This CDR3 comprises 17 residues. The V gene's germline CDR1 is SGHVS and CDR2 FQNEAQ. The V and J ends lost 2 bases and 4 bases, in that order; junction bases with no gene match: 9. CDR3 sequence: CASSLSLAGGDGYEQYF. CDR3 nucleotide sequence: TGTGCCAGCAGCTTAAGCCTAGCGGGAGGGGATGGGTACGAGCAGTACTTC. Full variable domain (rest looked up from reference TRBV7-8 and TRBJ2-7): GAGVSQSPRYKVAKRGQDVALRCDPISGHVSLFWYQQALGQGPEFLTYFQNEAQLDKSGLPSDRFFAERPEGSVSTLKIQRTQQEDSAVYLCASSLSLAGGDGYEQYFGPGTRLTVT.

The gene calls are TRBV28 and TRBJ2-7, with D perhaps matching TRBD1 (6 bases). The CDR3 covers 15 residues. Looked up from germline, CDR1 is MDHEN and CDR2 is SYDVKM. The V gene lost 6 bases and the J gene lost 2 bases, with 17 bases spanning the gap. CDR3 residues: CASSPDRPIPYEQYF. The DNA of the CDR3 is TGTGCCAGCAGCCCTGACAGGCCGATCCCCTACGAGCAGTACTTC.

This clone came up once. The chain couples TRBV18 to TRBJ1-3; no clear D gene. Trimming removed 6 bases from V and 0 bases from J, with 6 bases in between. Per the germline V gene, CDR1 is KGHSH and CDR2 is LQKENI. CDR3 size: 13 residues. Here the CDR3 DNA reads TGTGCCAGCTCGCCTAACTCTGGAAACACCATATATTTT. Translated: CASSPNSGNTIYF.

The chain recombines TRBV23-1 with TRBJ2-7; D might be TRBD1 (5 bases). TRBV23-1 is annotated as an ORF whose role is uncertain. Trimming removed 2 bases from V and 0 bases from J, with 8 bases in between. The CDR3 is 14 residues long. The CDR3 DNA sequence: TGCGCCAGCAGTCAAACAGGTCTCTCCTACGAGCAGTACTTC. This sequence encodes CASSQTGLSYEQYF.

V usage is TRBV9 and J usage is TRBJ2-3; 9 bases are shared with TRBD2. The CDR3 length is 17 residues. In germline, CDR1 is SGDLS, CDR2 YYNGEE. J gave up 3 bases and V 3 bases, and 11 bases lay outside the gene matches. For the CDR3, the DNA is TGTGCCAGCAGCGCCTCGAAACTAGCGGGCCGTACAGATACGCAGTATTTT. This encodes CASSASKLAGRTDTQYF.

The rearrangement links TRBV28 to TRBJ1-1; possibly TRBD1 for D (6 bases). The CDR3 covers 13 residues. Germline V gene lookup returns CDR1 MDHEN and CDR2 SYDVKM. V dropped 2 bases and J dropped 3 bases, with 7 bases sitting between them. CDR3 amino acids: CASSLHRDTEAFF. The CDR3 bases are TGTGCCAGCAGTTTACACAGGGACACTGAAGCTTTCTTT.

This chain links TRBV27 with TRBJ2-1, with a possible D match to TRBD2 (5 bases). The CDR3 loop spans 13 amino acids. Germline V gives CDR1 MNHEY, CDR2 SMNVEV (reference sequence). The V gene lost 2 bases and the J gene lost 5 bases, with 7 bases spanning the gap. The CDR3 coding sequence is TGTGCCAGCAGTTTAGGACTGAACAATGAGCAGTTCTTC. It specifies CASSLGLNNEQFF.

This clone appeared a few times. The gene calls are TRBV7-9 and TRBJ1-3; D not certain. The CDR3 is 13 residues long. CDR1 SEHNR and CDR2 FQNEAQ come from the germline V gene (reference sequence). V was pared by 10 bases and J by 2 bases, with 12 bases between. The CDR3 protein is CAISRTAGNTIYF. In nucleotides, the CDR3 is TGTGCCATCTCTAGGACTGCTGGAAACACCATATATTTT. Full variable domain (rest looked up from reference TRBV7-9 and TRBJ1-3): DTGVSQNPRHKITKRGQNVTFRCDPISEHNRLYWYRQTLGQGPEFLTYFQNEAQLEKSRLLSDRFSAERPKGSFSTLEIQRTEQGDSAMYLCAISRTAGNTIYFGEGSWLTVV.

The chain is built from TRBV15 and TRBJ2-7; 13 positions match TRBD2. The CDR3 sequence is 16 residues long. Per germline, CDR1 LNHNV and CDR2 YYDKDF (reference sequence). V lost 1 base, J lost 4 bases, and 4 bases stayed unmatched. CDR3 residues: CATSRGGTSGNYEQYF. The CDR3 DNA follows: TGTGCCACCAGCAGAGGGGGGACTAGCGGGAATTACGAGCAGTACTTC.

This clone has only one observation. As DNA, the CDR3 is TGTGCCAGCAGCTTAGCGGGAGCTTGGGAGACCCAGTACTTC. Translation gives CASSLAGAWETQYF. This chain connects TRBV7-3 to TRBJ2-5; 7 bases are shared with TRBD2. In germline, CDR1 is SGHTA, CDR2 FQGTGA. This CDR3 comprises 14 residues. Trimming removed 2 bases from V and 5 bases from J; junction bases left unmatched: 5.

The V call is TRBV28, the J call TRBJ2-5; 10 bases fit TRBD1. V dropped 5 bases and J dropped 1; count of bases not matched to a gene: 10. The CDR3 is made up of 17 amino acids. The germline CDR1 and CDR2 sequences are MDHEN and SYDVKM. CDR3 bases: TGTGCCAGCAGTCACCCATGGACAGGGGGAGCCCAAGAGACCCAGTACTTC. It encodes CASSHPWTGGAQETQYF.

The V gene is TRBV7-2, the J gene TRBJ2-7; 16 bases map to TRBD2. From germline, CDR1 is SGHTA and CDR2 FQGNSA. The trim removed 5 bases at V and 4 bases at J, leaving 8 bases unmatched. CDR3 length: 17 residues. CDR3 DNA sequence: TGTGCCAGCAGCATGGGACTAGCGGGAGGGAGGCCGTACGAGCAGTACTTC. As protein: CASSMGLAGGRPYEQYF.

The CDR3 sequence: CASSQDMVESDTQYF. CDR3 DNA sequence: TGCGCCAGCAGCCAAGATATGGTAGAATCAGATACGCAGTATTTT. The chain carries TRBV4-3 and TRBJ2-3; D is unclear. The CDR3 loop spans 15 amino acids. The germline V gene has CDR1 LGHNA and CDR2 YSLEER. Trimming removed 0 bases from V and 4 bases from J, with 11 bases in between.

The chain uses TRBV6-6 and TRBJ2-2; D may be TRBD1 (5 bases). The ends were cut back, 0 bases at V and 3 bases at J, with 11 bases in the middle. The CDR3 sequence is 16 residues long. From germline, CDR1 is MNHNY and CDR2 SVGAGI (reference sequence). CDR3 in DNA: TGTGCCAGCAGTTACTCAACGACAGTTGACACCGGGGAGCTGTTTTTT. Translation gives CASSYSTTVDTGELFF.

This chain joins TRBV10-3 and TRBJ2-7, with 10 bases that match TRBD2. Germline trimming cut 4 bases from V and 5 bases from J; bases unmatched to any gene: 2. The germline CDR1 and CDR2 sequences are ENHRY and SYGVKD. This CDR3 spans 13 amino acids. CDR3 DNA sequence: TGTGCCATCAGTGGGCTAGCGGGAGACGAGCAGTACTTC. Its translation is CAISGLAGDEQYF.

The genes are TRBV6-5 and TRBJ2-2; 9 positions match TRBD1. The CDR3 contains 13 residues. Germline V gives CDR1 MNHEY, CDR2 SVGAGI. V dropped 11 bases and J dropped 5; count of bases not matched to a gene: 6. The CDR3 DNA reads TGTGCCGGGGGACAGGGTATAACCGGGGAGCTGTTTTTT. Encoded protein: CAGGQGITGELFF.

The V gene is TRBV7-9, the J gene TRBJ2-5; TRBD1 matches 8 bases. J lost 4 bases, V lost 2 bases, and 9 bases had no gene match. The V gene's germline CDR1 is SEHNR and CDR2 FQNEAQ (reference sequence). The CDR3 is 16 residues long. The CDR3 spells CASSLIRGLSIETQYF. CDR3 nucleotide sequence: TGTGCCAGCAGCTTAATCAGGGGGCTGTCCATAGAGACCCAGTACTTC. The full variable domain, completed using reference TRBV7-9 and TRBJ2-5, is DTGVSQNPRHKITKRGQNVTFRCDPISEHNRLYWYRQTLGQGPEFLTYFQNEAQLEKSRLLSDRFSAERPKGSFSTLEIQRTEQGDSAMYLCASSLIRGLSIETQYFGPGTRLLVL.

This rearrangement joins TRBV28 to TRBJ1-1; D might be TRBD1 (6 bases). There are 15 residues in the CDR3. Germline assignment: CDR1 MDHEN and CDR2 SYDVKM. The V end was cut by 6 bases, the J end by 5 bases, with 19 bases between. DNA for the CDR3: TGTGCCAGCAGCCGTGGGGGCACCAGTAAGACTGAAGCTTTCTTT. This codes for CASSRGGTSKTEAFF.

The chain carries TRBV5-1 and TRBJ2-1, with 9 bases aligning to TRBD1. With V trimmed by 4 bases and J by 3 bases, 5 bases remained unmatched. Per the germline V gene, CDR1 is SGHRS and CDR2 is YFSETQ. This CDR3 has 15 residues. CDR3 nucleotides: TGCGCCAGCAGCCTAACAGGGGGCTACTACAATGAGCAGTTCTTC. Its translation: CASSLTGGYYNEQFF. Together with reference TRBV5-1 and TRBJ2-1, the CDR3 gives the full variable domain: KAGVTQTPRYLIKTRGQQVTLSCSPISGHRSVSWYQQTPGQGLQFLFEYFSETQRNKGNFPGRFSGRQFSNSRSEMNVSTLELGDSALYLCASSLTGGYYNEQFFGPGTRLTVL.

J is TRBJ2-1 and V is TRBV4-3; no clear D. The CDR3 has 13 residues. V dropped 1 base and J dropped 3 bases, with 4 bases sitting between them. CDR1 LGHNA and CDR2 YSLEER come from the germline V gene. In nucleotides, the CDR3 is TGCGCCAGCAGCCAAGGAGGCTACAATGAGCAGTTCTTC. Encoded protein: CASSQGGYNEQFF.

The chain joins TRBV7-3 to TRBJ2-2; 9 bases match TRBD2. CDR3 length: 17 residues. CDR1 is SGHTA and CDR2 is FQGTGA in the germline V gene. V lost 5 bases and J lost 4; bases outside the gene matches: 11. The CDR3 protein is CASSPDAGLAFTGELFF. CDR3 nucleotides: TGTGCCAGCAGCCCCGATGCCGGACTAGCGTTCACCGGGGAGCTGTTTTTT.